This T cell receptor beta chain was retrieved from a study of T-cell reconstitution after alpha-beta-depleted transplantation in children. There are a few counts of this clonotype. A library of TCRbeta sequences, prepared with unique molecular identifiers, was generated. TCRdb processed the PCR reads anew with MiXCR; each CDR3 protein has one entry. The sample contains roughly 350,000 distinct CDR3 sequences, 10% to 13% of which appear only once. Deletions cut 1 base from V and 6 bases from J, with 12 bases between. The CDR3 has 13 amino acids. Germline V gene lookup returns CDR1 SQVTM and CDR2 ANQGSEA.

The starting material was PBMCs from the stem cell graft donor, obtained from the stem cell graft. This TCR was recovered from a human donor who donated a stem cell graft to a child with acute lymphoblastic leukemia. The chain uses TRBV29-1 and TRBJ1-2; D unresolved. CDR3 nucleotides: TGCAGCGTTGAAGGCGAACACCGACATGGCTACACCTTC. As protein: CSVEGEHRHGYTF.